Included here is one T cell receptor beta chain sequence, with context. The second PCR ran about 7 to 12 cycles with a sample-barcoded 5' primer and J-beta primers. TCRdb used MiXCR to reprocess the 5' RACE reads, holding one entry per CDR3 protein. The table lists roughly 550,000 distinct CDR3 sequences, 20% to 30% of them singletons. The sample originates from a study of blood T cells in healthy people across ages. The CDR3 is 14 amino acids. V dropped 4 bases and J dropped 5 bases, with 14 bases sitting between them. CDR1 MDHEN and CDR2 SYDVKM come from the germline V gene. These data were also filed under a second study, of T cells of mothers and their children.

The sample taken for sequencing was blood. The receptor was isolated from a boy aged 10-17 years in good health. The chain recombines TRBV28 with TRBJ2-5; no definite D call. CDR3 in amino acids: CASSSWGSGETQYF. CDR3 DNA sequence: TGTGCCAGCAGTTCTTGGGGTTCAGGCGAGACCCAGTACTTC.